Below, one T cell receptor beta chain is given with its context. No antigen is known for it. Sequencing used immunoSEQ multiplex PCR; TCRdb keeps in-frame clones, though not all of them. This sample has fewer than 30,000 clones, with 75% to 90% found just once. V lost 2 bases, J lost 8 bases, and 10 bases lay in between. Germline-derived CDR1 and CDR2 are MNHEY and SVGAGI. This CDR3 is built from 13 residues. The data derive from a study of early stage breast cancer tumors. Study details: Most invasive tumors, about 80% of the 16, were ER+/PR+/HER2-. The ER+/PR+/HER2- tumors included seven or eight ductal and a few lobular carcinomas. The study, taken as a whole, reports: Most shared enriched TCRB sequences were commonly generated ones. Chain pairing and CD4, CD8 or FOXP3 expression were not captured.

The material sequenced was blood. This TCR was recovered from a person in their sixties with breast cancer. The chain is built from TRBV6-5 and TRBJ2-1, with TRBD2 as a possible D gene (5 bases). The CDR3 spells CASSYGRGYEQFF. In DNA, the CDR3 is TGTGCCAGCAGTTACGGGAGAGGATATGAGCAGTTCTTC.